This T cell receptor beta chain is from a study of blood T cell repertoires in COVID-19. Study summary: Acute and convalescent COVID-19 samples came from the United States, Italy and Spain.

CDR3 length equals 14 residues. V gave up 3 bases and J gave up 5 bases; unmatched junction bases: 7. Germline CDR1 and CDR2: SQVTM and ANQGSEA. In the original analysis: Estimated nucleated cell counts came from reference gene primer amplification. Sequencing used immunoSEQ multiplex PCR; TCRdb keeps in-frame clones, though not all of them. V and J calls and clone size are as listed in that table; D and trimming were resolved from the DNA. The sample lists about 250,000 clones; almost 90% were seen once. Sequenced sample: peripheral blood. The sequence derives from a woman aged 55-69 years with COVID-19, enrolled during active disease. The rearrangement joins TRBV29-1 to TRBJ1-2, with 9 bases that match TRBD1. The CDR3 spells CSVESSQGAYGYTF. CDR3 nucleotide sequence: TGCAGCGTTGAGTCATCACAGGGGGCGTATGGCTACACCTTC.